The source of this TCR beta chain is a study of T cell responses to AZD1222 COVID-19 vaccine. CDR1 is SEHNR and CDR2 is FQNEAQ in the germline V gene (reference sequence). The J segment lost 0 bases and the V segment lost 5 bases, leaving 6 bases of the junction unmatched. The CDR3 loop spans 15 amino acids. The assay was immunoSEQ multiplex PCR, and TCRdb's table has in-frame clones only and misses some. The table has 140,000 to 150,000 clones, approximately 91% seen once; the top ten hold less than 2.5%. On this clone: Its antigen is not identified.

Study findings and constraints: There were mostly white British donors and more females than males, and clonal diversity was possibly underestimated.

The sample was peripheral blood, taken 28 days after the second AZD1222 dose. This rearrangement joins TRBV7-9 to TRBJ1-1, with 7 bases matching TRBD1. The receptor comes from an adult who received the AZD1222 COVID-19 vaccine. CDR3 region: CASSQHRGMNTEAFF. The CDR3 DNA is TGTGCCAGCAGCCAGCACAGGGGAATGAACACTGAAGCTTTCTTT.